What follows is one T cell receptor (beta chain) and its context. Germline lookup yields CDR1 LGHNA and CDR2 YSLEER. This CDR3 is 16 amino acids long. V was cut by 1 base and J by 0 bases, with 12 bases left in between. This sample was taken from a study of OX40 agonist ivuxolimab in advanced cancers. The protocol was immunoSEQ multiplex PCR, while the TCRdb copy is restricted to in-frame clones and leaves out a portion. The data hold about 55,000 clones, with about 86% observed a single time. The sequence came from an adult with an advanced solid tumor such as melanoma, head and neck, liver or kidney cancer. Specimen: CD4+ or CD8+ T cells sorted from blood, collected in a trial of the OX40 agonist ivuxolimab. The rearrangement links TRBV4-3 to TRBJ1-1; D possibly corresponds to TRBD1 (6 bases). This CDR3 reads CASSQGHQGLNTEAFF. The CDR3 nucleotides are TGCGCCAGCAGCCAAGGGCACCAGGGGCTGAACACTGAAGCTTTCTTT.